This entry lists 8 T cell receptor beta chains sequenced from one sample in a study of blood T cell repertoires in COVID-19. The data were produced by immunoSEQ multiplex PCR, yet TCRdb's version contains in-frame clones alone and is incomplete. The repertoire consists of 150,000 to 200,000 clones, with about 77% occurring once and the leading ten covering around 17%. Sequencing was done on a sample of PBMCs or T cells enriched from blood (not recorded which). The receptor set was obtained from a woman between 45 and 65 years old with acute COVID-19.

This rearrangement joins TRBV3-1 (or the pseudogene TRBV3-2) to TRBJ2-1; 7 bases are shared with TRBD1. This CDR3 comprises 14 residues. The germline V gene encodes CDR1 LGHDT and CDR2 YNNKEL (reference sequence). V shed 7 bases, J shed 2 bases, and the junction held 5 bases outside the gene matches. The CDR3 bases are TGTGCCAGCACCCCGGGGACAGCCTACAATGAGCAGTTCTTC. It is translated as CASTPGTAYNEQFF.

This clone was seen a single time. The CDR3 DNA is TGTGCCAGCAGCTGGGAGGGTCAGGGGCCCTCTGGAAACACCATATATTTT. This gives the protein CASSWEGQGPSGNTIYF. This chain links TRBV5-6 with TRBJ1-3; D may be TRBD1 (6 bases). The germline V and J ends were trimmed by 3 bases and 0 bases, with 16 bases remaining between them. Germline V gives CDR1 SGHDT, CDR2 YYEEEE. CDR3 length: 17 amino acids.

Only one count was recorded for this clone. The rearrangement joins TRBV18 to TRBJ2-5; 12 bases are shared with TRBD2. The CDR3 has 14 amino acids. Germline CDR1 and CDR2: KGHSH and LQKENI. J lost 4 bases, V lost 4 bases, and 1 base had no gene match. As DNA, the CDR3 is TGTGCCAGCTCACTACTAGCGGGGGGAGAGACCCAGTACTTC. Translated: CASSLLAGGETQYF. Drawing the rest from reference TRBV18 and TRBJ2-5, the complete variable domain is NAGVMQNPRHLVRRRGQEARLRCSPMKGHSHVYWYRQLPEEGLKFMVYLQKENIIDESGMPKERFSAEFPKEGPSILRIQQVVRGDSAAYFCASSLLAGGETQYFGPGTRLLVL.

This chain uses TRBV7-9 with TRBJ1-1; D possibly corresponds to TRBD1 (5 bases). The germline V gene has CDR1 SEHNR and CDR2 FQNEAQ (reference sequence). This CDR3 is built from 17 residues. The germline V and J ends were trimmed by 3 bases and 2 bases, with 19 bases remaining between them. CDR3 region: CASSFGGRGGRNTEAFF. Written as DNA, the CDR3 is TGTGCCAGCAGCTTCGGGGGGAGGGGAGGCAGAAACACTGAAGCTTTCTTT.

The CDR3 loop is CASSPGGQGTFQPQHF. The CDR3 nucleotides are TGCGCCAGCAGCCCGGGGGGACAGGGAACTTTTCAGCCCCAGCATTTT. The genes are TRBV5-1 and TRBJ1-5; 9 bases agree with TRBD1. This CDR3 region has 16 residues. J lost 6 bases, V lost 4 bases, and 11 bases had no gene match. CDR1 is SGHRS, CDR2 YFSETQ, per germline.

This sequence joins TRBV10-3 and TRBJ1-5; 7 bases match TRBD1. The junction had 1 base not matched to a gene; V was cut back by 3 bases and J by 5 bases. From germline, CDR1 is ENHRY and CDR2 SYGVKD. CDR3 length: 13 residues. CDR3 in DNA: TGTGCCATCAGTGACGGGACAGATCAGCCCCAGCATTTT. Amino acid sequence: CAISDGTDQPQHF.

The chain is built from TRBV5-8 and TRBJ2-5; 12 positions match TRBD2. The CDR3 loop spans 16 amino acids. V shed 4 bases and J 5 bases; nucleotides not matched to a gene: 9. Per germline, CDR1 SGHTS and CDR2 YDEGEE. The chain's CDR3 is CASSPASGGAGETQYF. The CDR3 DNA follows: TGTGCCAGCAGCCCGGCTAGCGGGGGGGCCGGGGAGACCCAGTACTTC.

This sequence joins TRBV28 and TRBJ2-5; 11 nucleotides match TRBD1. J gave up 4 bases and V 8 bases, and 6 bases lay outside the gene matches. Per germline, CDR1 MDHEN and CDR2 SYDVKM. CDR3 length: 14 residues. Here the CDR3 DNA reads TGTGCCAGCCGGGGACAGGGGGGTGCAGAGACCCAGTACTTC. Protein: CASRGQGGAETQYF.